The next 24 T cell receptor beta chains were all read from a single sample in a study of prognosis after radiotherapy for stage I lung cancer. It was by two-round multiplex PCR that TCR beta CDR3 was amplified from genomic DNA. Primers specific to each TRBV and TRBJ gene were used in first-round PCR. From the multiplex PCR reads, TCRdb called clonotypes with MiXCR, one entry per CDR3 protein. The sample has 20,000 or so distinct CDR3 sequences, approximately 26% seen once. The specimen comprised PBMCs, sampled before or after stereotactic body radiation therapy (not recorded which). The source of these receptors is a donor aged 50 or older with non-small cell lung cancer.

This clonotype was picked up many times. The chain has TRBV2 and TRBJ2-5; 10 bases line up with TRBD1. Germline V gives CDR1 SNHLY, CDR2 FYNNEI. The V and J ends lost 6 bases and 5 bases, in that order; junction bases with no gene match: 3. The CDR3 sequence is 13 residues long. The CDR3 nucleotides read TGTGCCAGCAGCCGGGGACAGGGGGAGACCCAGTACTTC. Residues: CASSRGQGETQYF. The complete variable domain, with remaining parts taken from reference TRBV2 and TRBJ2-5, reads EPEVTQTPSHQVTQMGQEVILRCVPISNHLYFYWYRQILGQKVEFLVSFYNNEISEKSEIFDDQFSVERPDGSNFTLKIRSTKLEDSAMYFCASSRGQGETQYFGPGTRLLVL.

This rearrangement joins TRBV4-2 to TRBJ1-1; TRBD1 might be the D (5 bases). Germline V lookup: CDR1 LGHNA, CDR2 YNFKEQ. The CDR3 totals 13 residues. V lost 1 base and J 7 bases, leaving 10 bases between the germline ends. CDR3 in DNA: TGTGCCAGCAGCCAAGCGGGGACCTTTGAAGCTTTCTTT. Amino acids: CASSQAGTFEAFF.

Many counts were recorded for this clonotype. The V gene is TRBV7-2, the J gene TRBJ2-5; possibly TRBD1 for D (5 bases). The germline V and J ends were trimmed by 5 bases and 3 bases, with 19 bases remaining between them. CDR1 is SGHTA, CDR2 FQGNSA, per germline. The CDR3 runs to 16 residues. The CDR3 here is CASSPGSGAGEETQYF. The CDR3 DNA reads TGTGCCAGCAGCCCCGGTTCTGGGGCTGGGGAAGAGACCCAGTACTTC. The full variable domain, in which reference TRBV7-2 and TRBJ2-5 provide the parts outside the CDR3, is GAGVSQSPSNKVTEKGKDVELRCDPISGHTALYWYRQSLGQGLEFLIYFQGNSAPDKSGLPSDRFSAERTGGSVSTLTIQRTQQEDSAVYLCASSPGSGAGEETQYFGPGTRLLVL.

This clonotype appeared many times. The J gene is TRBJ2-3, the V gene TRBV15, with TRBD2 matching 12 bases. V shed 0 bases, J shed 4 bases, and the junction held 8 bases outside the gene matches. The CDR3 runs to 18 residues. Per the germline V gene, CDR1 is LNHNV and CDR2 is YYDKDF (reference sequence). The CDR3 nucleotides are TGTGCCACCAGCAGAGATGGCCTAGCGGGAGGGCGAGCAGATACGCAGTATTTT. Translated: CATSRDGLAGGRADTQYF.

As regards this clonotype: The junction shows a germline mismatch at one end, possibly a read error. This chain uses TRBV27 with TRBJ2-5; D perhaps matches TRBD1 (6 bases). This CDR3 spans 10 amino acids. Germline V gene sequence: CDR1 MNHEY, CDR2 SMNVEV (reference sequence). The CDR3 bases are TGTGCCATCAGGGGAGAGACCCAGTGCTTC. Translation: CAIRGETQCF.

This clonotype has a count of ten or more. CDR3: CASSYLENTEAFF. For the CDR3, the DNA is TGTGCCAGCAGTTATCTTGAGAACACTGAAGCTTTCTTT. The rearrangement uses TRBV6-2 or TRBV6-3 and TRBJ1-1; D remains unclear. The CDR3 sequence is 13 residues long. Germline V gene lookup returns CDR1 MNHEY and CDR2 SVGEGT. The ends were cut back, 3 bases at V and 1 base at J, with 6 bases in the middle.

J is TRBJ2-1 and V is TRBV20-1, with D tentatively TRBD1 or TRBD2 (5 bases each). CDR3 length: 13 residues. CDR1 DFQATT and CDR2 SNEGSKA come from the germline V gene (reference sequence). Trimming left V 3 bases short and J 8 bases short, with 14 bases between. In DNA form, the CDR3 reads TGCAGTGCTAGGGGTGGGACCATCTATGAGCAGTTCTTC. It specifies CSARGGTIYEQFF.

By its share, this clonotype is medium-sized. This chain links TRBV30 with TRBJ2-1, with 8 bases lining up with TRBD2. Germline CDR1 is GTSNPN and CDR2 is SVGIG (reference sequence). The trim removed 3 bases at V and 8 bases at J, leaving 9 bases unmatched. The CDR3 has 14 residues. CDR3 nucleotides: TGTGCCTGGAGATCAGCGGGAGAGAGTGATGAGCAGTTCTTC. Its protein is CAWRSAGESDEQFF.

This clonotype was counted ten times or more. This chain connects TRBV7-9 to TRBJ1-2; weak D call: TRBD1 (5 bases). The germline CDR1 and CDR2 sequences are SEHNR and FQNEAQ (reference sequence). The CDR3 loop spans 14 amino acids. Deletions cut 8 bases from V and 0 bases from J, with 13 bases between. DNA of the CDR3: TGTGCCAGCCGCAGGGCCGGCACTAACTATGGCTACACCTTC. Its protein product is CASRRAGTNYGYTF.

This clonotype was seen at least ten times. A much larger clone differs by one base, so this may be a read error. The rearrangement links TRBV3-1 to TRBJ2-5; 11 positions agree with TRBD2. The CDR3 runs to 15 residues. Germline V CDR1 and CDR2: LGHDT, YNNKEL (reference sequence). V lost 2 bases, J lost 7 bases, and 6 bases stayed unmatched. CDR3 in amino acids: CASSQLAGGRGTQYF. Written as DNA, the CDR3 is TGTGCCAGCAGCCAATTAGCGGGAGGGCGGGGGACCCAGTACTTC.

A word on this clonotype: A much larger clonotype is one base distant, so this may be a read error. The chain has TRBV18 and TRBJ1-3, with no clear D. The CDR3 length is 13 residues. Germline CDR1 KGHSH, CDR2 LQKENI. The CDR3 nucleotides are TGTGCCGGCTCACCATCCGCGTTTGACACCATATATTTT. Its translation: CAGSPSAFDTIYF.

On this clonotype: At one of its ends the junction is not consistent with the germline gene, which may arise from a read error. Here the CDR3 DNA reads TGTGCCAGCAGCTTAGGACCAGACAGGGGAGGGGCCCACGATCAGTACTTC. Translating gives CASSLGPDRGGAHDQYF. The V gene is TRBV7-2, the J gene TRBJ2-7, with TRBD1 as a possible D gene (8 bases). Germline CDR1 and CDR2: SGHTA and FQGNSA. This CDR3 spans 17 amino acids.

Regarding this clonotype: This is likely a read error, given that the CDR3 carries no conserved phenylalanine or tryptophan at its end. The rearrangement links TRBV27 to TRBJ2-7; D is perhaps TRBD1 (6 bases). The CDR3 totals 13 residues. Germline CDR1 reads MNHEY; CDR2 reads SMNVEV (reference sequence). The CDR3 region is CSSSLTQGYEQYL. CDR3 DNA: TGTTCCAGCAGTTTAACCCAGGGGTACGAGCAGTACCTC.

On this clonotype: A read error is possible here, since a much larger clone lies one base away. The chain recombines TRBV6-2 or TRBV6-3 with TRBJ2-5; D is unclear. V was cut by 6 bases and J by 1 base, with 15 bases left in between. This CDR3 comprises 15 residues. From germline, CDR1 is MNHEY and CDR2 SVGEGT. The CDR3: CASSRRHLVQETQYF. DNA for the CDR3: TGTGCCAGCAGCCGGCGACACCTAGTCCAAGAGACCCAGTACTTC.

This clonotype was picked up many times. This chain joins TRBV19 and TRBJ2-1; TRBD2 matches at 8 bases. This CDR3 region has 14 residues. After removal of 6 bases from V and 7 bases from J, the junction contained 8 bases not matched to a gene. CDR1 and CDR2 from the germline V gene are LNHDA and SQIVND (reference sequence). The DNA of the CDR3 is TGTGCCAGTAGAGCGAGCGGGAGCGGAAATGAGCAGTTCTTC. It encodes CASRASGSGNEQFF.

Turning to this clonotype: A far more abundant clone sits one base away, making this likely a read error. The chain carries TRBV11-2 and TRBJ2-3; TRBD1 might be the D (6 bases). The end of the DNA is better explained by TRBJ1-5, so the J call may be wrong. Germline loops: CDR1 SGHAT, CDR2 FQNNGV. The CDR3 spans 16 residues. As DNA, the CDR3 is TGTGCCAGCAGCATTAGACAGGTCGGAGGCGATGATACGCAGCATTTT. As protein: CASSIRQVGGDDTQHF.

This clonotype was counted at least ten times. This chain joins TRBV6-2 or TRBV6-3 and TRBJ1-1; D unresolved. The germline V gene has CDR1 MNHEY and CDR2 SVGEGT. V lost 2 bases to trimming and J lost 2 bases, with 6 bases between them. The CDR3 consists of 13 residues. CDR3 sequence: CASSYRSNTEAFF. CDR3 coding DNA: TGTGCCAGCAGTTACAGGTCAAACACTGAAGCTTTCTTT.

The V gene is TRBV20-1, the J gene TRBJ2-3; D gene ambiguous. Per the germline V gene, CDR1 is DFQATT and CDR2 is SNEGSKA (reference sequence). Trimming removed 5 bases from V and 6 bases from J, with 15 bases in between. The CDR3 is 13 amino acids. CDR3: CSAVNTGGDTQYF. The DNA of the CDR3 is TGCAGTGCTGTCAATACCGGTGGGGATACGCAGTATTTT.

This clonotype was observed many times. The CDR3 loop is CASSPDGNYGYTF. CDR3 bases: TGTGCCAGCTCACCGGACGGAAACTATGGCTACACCTTC. The chain uses TRBV18 and TRBJ1-2; D is unresolved. Trimming pared 3 bases from V and 2 bases from J, leaving 7 bases between. The CDR3 length is 13 residues. CDR1 and CDR2 (germline): KGHSH, LQKENI. Full variable domain (missing parts from reference TRBV18 and TRBJ1-2): NAGVMQNPRHLVRRRGQEARLRCSPMKGHSHVYWYRQLPEEGLKFMVYLQKENIIDESGMPKERFSAEFPKEGPSILRIQQVVRGDSAAYFCASSPDGNYGYTFGSGTRLTVV.

This clonotype has ten or more counts. The V gene is TRBV20-1, the J gene TRBJ2-5; possible D gene TRBD2, 6 bases. Germline CDR1 DFQATT, CDR2 SNEGSKA (reference sequence). The CDR3 sequence is 15 residues long. Between the trimmed V and J ends, which lost 0 bases and 2 bases, there was a span of 13 bases. CDR3 amino acids: CSARDARTTQETQYF. In nucleotides, the CDR3 is TGCAGTGCTAGAGATGCTAGGACTACACAAGAGACCCAGTACTTC.

In its sample, this clonotype was seen many times. The chain employs TRBV15 and TRBJ1-1, with D possibly matching TRBD1 (5 bases). Germline CDR1 is LNHNV and CDR2 is YYDKDF (reference sequence). This CDR3 spans 14 amino acids. Trimming left V 1 base short and J 5 bases short, with 11 bases between. CDR3 loop: CATSRGGTGTEAFF. The DNA for the CDR3 is TGTGCCACCAGCAGAGGTGGGACGGGTACTGAAGCTTTCTTT.

This clonotype is medium-sized in the sample. This chain uses TRBV19 with TRBJ1-3; D is undetermined. V was pared by 0 bases and J by 1 base, with 10 bases between. The V gene's germline CDR1 is LNHDA and CDR2 SQIVND (reference sequence). The length of the CDR3 is 16 residues. The CDR3 loop reads CASSIDGGSSGNTIYF. The CDR3 bases are TGTGCCAGTAGTATAGACGGCGGATCTTCTGGAAACACCATATATTTT. The whole variable domain, remainder taken from reference TRBV19 and TRBJ1-3, is DGGITQSPKYLFRKEGQNVTLSCEQNLNHDAMYWYRQDPGQGLRLIYYSQIVNDFQKGDIAEGYSVSREKKESFPLTVTSAQKNPTAFYLCASSIDGGSSGNTIYFGEGSWLTVV.

V gene TRBV20-1 combines with J gene TRBJ2-4, with 8 nucleotides matching TRBD2. Germline CDR1 DFQATT, CDR2 SNEGSKA (reference sequence). V dropped 4 bases and J dropped 16; count of bases not matched to a gene: 18. The CDR3 totals 14 residues. As DNA, the CDR3 is TGCAGTGCTACTTTAGCGGGAACCAAAAACATTAAATACTTC. Translating it yields CSATLAGTKNIKYF.

On this clonotype itself: Given a far larger clone just one base away, this is likely a sequencing read error. The chain is built from TRBV6-5 and TRBJ2-7; 9 bases line up with TRBD1. CDR3 length: 15 amino acids. In germline, CDR1 is MNHEY, CDR2 SVGAGI. CDR3 loop: CASKGSDRGPGEHYF. CDR3 nucleotides: TGTGCCTCCAAGGGGTCGGACAGGGGCCCTGGAGAGCATTACTTC.